This T cell receptor beta chain was sequenced for a study of shared clonotypes between healthy human individuals. Broader study findings: With four donors compared, 4% to 5% of naive CD4 clonotypes were shared. There were few donors, and this limited the genetic and exposure-history diversity represented. Non-shared clonotypes displayed generation probabilities falling below those of clonotypes present in all four donors.

Clones were sequenced by immunoSEQ multiplex PCR, and TCRdb holds only the in-frame ones, with some missing. The sample carries a few hundred thousand clones, 73% recorded once. The V end was cut by 0 bases, the J end by 8 bases, with 14 bases between. This CDR3 is 14 amino acids long. The germline V gene has CDR1 SGHAT and CDR2 FQNNGV. Of note for this clone: Antigen unknown.

The TCR comes from a man between 25 and 39 years old in good health. Sample: memory CD4+ T cells sorted from blood. As to subset: CD45RA-negative fraction. The V call is TRBV11-2, the J call TRBJ2-7; TRBD1 might be the D (5 bases). The CDR3 protein is CASSLDRLGQQQYF. In DNA, the CDR3 is TGTGCCAGCAGCTTAGATAGACTGGGGCAGCAGCAGTACTTC.